These T cell receptor beta chains were read from a single sample in a study of blood T cell repertoires in COVID-19. Generated by immunoSEQ multiplex PCR, the TCRdb table keeps only in-frame clones and is missing some. The repertoire holds about 480,000 clones, with around 88% as singletons. Sequencing input: peripheral blood. These receptors originate from a woman aged 45-60 years with COVID-19, enrolled during active disease. Both conserved end residues are part of each CDR3. The order of the fields is CDR3 length, V gene, CDR3 protein.

16	TRBV5-1	CASSSSPVSGANVLTF
14	TRBV5-5	CASSLLQTNQPQHF
14	TRBV5-1	CASSRNTGSEKLFF
12	TRBV6-2/TRBV6-3	CASSSPGRGYTF
15	TRBV11-2	CASSLERAFPAEAFF
14	TRBV7-9	CASSLTRANEKLFF
15	TRBV6-1	CASSDPQGVNSPLHF
13	TRBV12-3/TRBV12-4	CASSFPRGLGYTF
13	TRBV2	CAWQKSGLNEQFF
13	TRBV10-3	CAISEGAGGGYTF
14	TRBV5-1	CASSLRQGADEQYF
13	TRBV24-1	CATSPSGNGEQFF
12	TRBV6-5	CASRGGNEKLFF
16	TRBV6-6	CASSPGTSGGTDTQYF
16	TRBV6-1	CASSAPSKGANTEAFF
17	TRBV3-1/TRBV3-2	CASLPGQRGAHSYEQYF
14	TRBV5-1	CASRSGDQNTEAFF
14	TRBV19	CASSITAGDTEAFF
15	TRBV3-1/TRBV3-2	CASSQGAEPNYEQYF
14	TRBV9	CASSSQWSLGELFF
14	TRBV5-1	CASSLDMNTDTQYF
17	TRBV28	CASTPLGAGGLTDTQYF
15	TRBV7-9	CASSLSGQSTDTQYF